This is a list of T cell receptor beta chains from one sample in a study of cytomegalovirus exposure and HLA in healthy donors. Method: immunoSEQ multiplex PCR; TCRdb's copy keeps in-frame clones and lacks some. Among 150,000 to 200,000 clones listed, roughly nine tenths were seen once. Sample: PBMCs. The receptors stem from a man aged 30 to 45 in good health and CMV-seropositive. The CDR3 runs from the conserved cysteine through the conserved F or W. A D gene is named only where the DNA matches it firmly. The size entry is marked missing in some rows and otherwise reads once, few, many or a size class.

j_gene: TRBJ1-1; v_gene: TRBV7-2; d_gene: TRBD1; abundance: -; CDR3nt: TGTGCCAGCAGCTTAGATGGGACAGGGGACACTGAAGCTTTCTTT; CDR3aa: CASSLDGTGDTEAFF
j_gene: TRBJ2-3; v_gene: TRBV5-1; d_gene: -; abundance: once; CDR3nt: TGCGCCAGCAGCTTGCAGGGATGGGTCGCGGATACGCAGTATTTT; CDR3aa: CASSLQGWVADTQYF
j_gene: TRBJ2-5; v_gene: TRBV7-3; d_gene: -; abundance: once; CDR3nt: TGTGCCAGCAGCGCGGCCGGGCCCCGGGGAGAGACCCAGTACTTC; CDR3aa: CASSAAGPRGETQYF
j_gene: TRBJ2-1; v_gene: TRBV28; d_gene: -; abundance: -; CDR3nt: TGTGCCAGCAGTTTAAGGGTAGGGGAGCGGGAGCAGTTCTTC; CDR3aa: CASSLRVGEREQFF
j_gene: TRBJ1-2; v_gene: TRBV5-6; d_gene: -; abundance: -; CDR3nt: TGTGCCAGCAGTTTATGGGGCAACTATGGCTACACCTTC; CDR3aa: CASSLWGNYGYTF
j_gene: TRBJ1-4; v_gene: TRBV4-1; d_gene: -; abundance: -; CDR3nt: TGCGCCAGCAGCCCCCAAACCTTCACAGGGTTGATCTTACGGAATGAAAAACTGTTTTTT; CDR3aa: CASSPQTFTGLILRNEKLFF
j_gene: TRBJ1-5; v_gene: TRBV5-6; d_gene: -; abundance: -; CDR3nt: TGTGCCAGCAGCTTTCAGGATAGGGAGTATAGCAATCAGCCCCAGCATTTT; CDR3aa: CASSFQDREYSNQPQHF
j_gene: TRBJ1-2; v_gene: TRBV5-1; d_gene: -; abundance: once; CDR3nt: TGCGCCAGCAGCTTGGGACAGGTCGACTATGGCTACACCTTC; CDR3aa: CASSLGQVDYGYTF
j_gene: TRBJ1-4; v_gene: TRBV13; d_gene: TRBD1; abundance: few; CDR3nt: TGTGCCAGCAGCTCCCGGGACAGGGATTTAACTAATGAAAAACTGTTTTTT; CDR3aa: CASSSRDRDLTNEKLFF
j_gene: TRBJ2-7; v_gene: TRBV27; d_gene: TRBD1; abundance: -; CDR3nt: TGTGCCAGCAGCCGGACAGGGACAGGGGTCTACGAGCAGTACTTC; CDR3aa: CASSRTGTGVYEQYF
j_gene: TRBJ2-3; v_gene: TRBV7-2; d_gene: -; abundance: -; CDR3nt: TGTGCCAGCAGCGTCCTCGGCGGGATGGATACGCAGTATTTT; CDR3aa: CASSVLGGMDTQYF
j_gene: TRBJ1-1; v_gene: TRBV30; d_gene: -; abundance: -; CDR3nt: TGTGCCTGGACGGCTCGACCCACTGAAGCTTTCTTT; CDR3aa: CAWTARPTEAFF
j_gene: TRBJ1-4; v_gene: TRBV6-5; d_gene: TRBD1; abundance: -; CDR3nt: TGTGCCAGCAGGATGGACAGGGAGGAGAAACTGTTTTTT; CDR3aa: CASRMDREEKLFF
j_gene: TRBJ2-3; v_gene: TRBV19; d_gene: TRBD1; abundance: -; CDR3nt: TGTGCCAGCCTCCCGGACAGGGAAGCAGATACGCAGTATTTT; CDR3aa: CASLPDREADTQYF
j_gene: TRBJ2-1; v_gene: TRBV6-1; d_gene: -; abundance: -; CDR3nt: TGTGCCAGCAGTGAGCAGGGAGCGGCCTACAATGAGCAGTTCTTC; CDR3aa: CASSEQGAAYNEQFF
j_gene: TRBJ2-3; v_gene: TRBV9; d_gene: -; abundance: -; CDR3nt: TGTGCCAGCAGCGCGGGACGGGCCGCCGCCCCAGATACGCAGTATTTT; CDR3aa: CASSAGRAAAPDTQYF
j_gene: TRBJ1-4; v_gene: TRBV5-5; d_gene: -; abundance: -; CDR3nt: TGTGCCAGCAGCTTGGAGAACACCGGAGAAAAACTGTTTTTT; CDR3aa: CASSLENTGEKLFF
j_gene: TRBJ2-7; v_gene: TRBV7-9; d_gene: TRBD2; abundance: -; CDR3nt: TGTGCCAGCACTAGCGGGGACAGCTCCTACGAGCAGTACTTC; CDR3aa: CASTSGDSSYEQYF
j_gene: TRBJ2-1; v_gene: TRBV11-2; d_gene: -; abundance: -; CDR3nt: TGTGCCAGCAGCTTCTGGAGTGCCAATGAGCAGTTCTTC; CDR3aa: CASSFWSANEQFF
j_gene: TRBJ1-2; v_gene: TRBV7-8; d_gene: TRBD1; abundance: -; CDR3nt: TGTGCCAGCAGCCCACAGGGGGCTCAGGAAGGCTACACCTTC; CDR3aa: CASSPQGAQEGYTF
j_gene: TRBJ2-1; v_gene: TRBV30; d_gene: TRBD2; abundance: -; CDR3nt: TGTGCCTGGATCCAGCGGGGCAAGTACAATGAGCAGTTCTTC; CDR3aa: CAWIQRGKYNEQFF
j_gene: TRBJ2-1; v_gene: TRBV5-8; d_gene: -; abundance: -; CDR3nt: TGTGCCAGCATACCCGGGCCTAGCTCCTACAATGAGCAGTTCTTC; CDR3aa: CASIPGPSSYNEQFF
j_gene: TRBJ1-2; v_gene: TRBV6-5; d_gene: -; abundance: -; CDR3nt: TGTGCCAGCAGGACCAAAGGACGGAACTATGGCTACACCTTC; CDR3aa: CASRTKGRNYGYTF